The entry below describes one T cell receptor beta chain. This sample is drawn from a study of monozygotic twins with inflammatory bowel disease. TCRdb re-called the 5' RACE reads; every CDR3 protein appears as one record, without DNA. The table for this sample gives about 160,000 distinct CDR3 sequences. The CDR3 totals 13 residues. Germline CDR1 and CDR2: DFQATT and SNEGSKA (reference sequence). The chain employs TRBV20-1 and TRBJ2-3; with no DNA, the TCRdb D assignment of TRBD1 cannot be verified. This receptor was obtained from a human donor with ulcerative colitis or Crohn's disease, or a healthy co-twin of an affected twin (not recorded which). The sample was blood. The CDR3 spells CSATLGGTDTQYF.